This paragraph covers one TCR beta chain sequence. Its antigen is undetermined. The CDR3 is made up of 15 amino acids. CDR1 and CDR2 from the germline V gene are SGDLS and YYNGEE. The V gene end was trimmed by 1 base and the J gene end by 4 bases; junction bases not matched to a gene: 8. These data belong to a study of shared clonotypes between healthy human individuals. Study findings and constraints: All-four-donor shared clonotypes had higher generation probabilities than non-shared clonotypes did. The study generally estimated greater richness for naive than memory subsets.

Method: immunoSEQ multiplex PCR; TCRdb's copy keeps in-frame clones and lacks some. The table includes over 2 million clones, 85% to 95% detected once. Terminally differentiated effector memory CD45RA+ cells were excluded by CCR7 positive selection of CD45RO-negative cells. This receptor was obtained from a man in his late teens or twenties in good health. This chain joins TRBV9 and TRBJ2-7; 7 bases align to TRBD2. Sequenced sample: naive CD8+ T cells sorted from blood. CDR3 loop: CASSVTAGDGYEQYF. The CDR3 coding sequence is TGTGCCAGCAGCGTAACGGCGGGAGATGGTTACGAGCAGTACTTC.